Below, 26 T cell receptor beta chains from the same sample are listed, as sequenced in a study of blood T cell repertoires in COVID-19. Here immunoSEQ multiplex PCR was the method, and the copy in TCRdb shows in-frame clones only, minus some. The table lists just over 80,000 clones, around 81% of them singletons. The sequencing sample was made of peripheral blood. The receptors were gathered from a man older than 75 with acute or convalescent COVID-19.

This rearrangement joins TRBV19 to TRBJ2-1; the match to TRBD2 covers 7 bases. V was clipped by 4 bases and J by 5 bases; unmatched bases: 8. Germline CDR1 and CDR2: LNHDA and SQIVND (reference sequence). CDR3 size: 15 residues. The CDR3 loop reads CASSTLWGGDNEQFF. The CDR3 DNA sequence: TGTGCCAGTAGTACCCTATGGGGGGGAGACAATGAGCAGTTCTTC.

The chain uses TRBV29-1 and TRBJ2-4; D may be TRBD1 (6 bases). The CDR3 is made up of 14 amino acids. Trimming stripped 3 bases from V and 2 bases from J, with 11 bases between. CDR1 and CDR2 (germline): SQVTM, ANQGSEA. Written as DNA, the CDR3 is TGCAGCGTTGATGGGGGCTCGACCAAAAACATTCAGTACTTC. This gives the protein CSVDGGSTKNIQYF.

The rearrangement uses TRBV11-2 and TRBJ2-1, with 8 nucleotides matching TRBD1. The CDR3 covers 18 residues. The germline gives CDR1 SGHAT, CDR2 FQNNGV. With V trimmed by 5 bases and J by 6 bases, 18 bases remained unmatched. CDR3 residues: CASSDHFLQGATLNEQFF. The CDR3 bases are TGTGCCAGCAGCGACCATTTCCTTCAGGGGGCGACCCTCAATGAGCAGTTCTTC.

The chain links TRBV5-1 to TRBJ1-2; D possibly corresponds to TRBD1 (5 bases). CDR1 is SGHRS and CDR2 is YFSETQ in the germline V gene. The CDR3 runs 15 residues. Trimming pared 2 bases from V and 0 bases from J, leaving 11 bases between. As DNA, the CDR3 is TGCGCCAGCAGCTTTGGGGCAGCAGCTAACTATGGCTACACCTTC. Amino acids: CASSFGAAANYGYTF.

This sequence joins TRBV19 and TRBJ1-5; 7 bases line up with TRBD1. V gave up 6 bases and J gave up 1 base; unmatched junction bases: 6. CDR3 length equals 15 residues. Germline CDR1 is LNHDA and CDR2 is SQIVND (reference sequence). CDR3 sequence (DNA): TGTGCCAGTAGAGGTCTGACAGGGAGCAATCAGCCCCAGCATTTT. Its protein is CASRGLTGSNQPQHF.

The CDR3 sequence is CASSEDRSSYNEQFF. The DNA for the CDR3 is TGTGCCAGCAGTGAAGACAGGAGCTCCTACAATGAGCAGTTCTTC. The rearrangement links TRBV2 to TRBJ2-1, with D possibly being TRBD1 (5 bases). Germline V gene data show CDR1 as SNHLY and CDR2 as FYNNEI. This CDR3 has 15 residues. The V end lost 1 base, the J end lost 0 bases, and 7 bases lay between the germline ends.

The chain employs TRBV6-6 and TRBJ1-5, with D perhaps matching TRBD1 (5 bases). V was shortened by 0 bases and J by 1 base, with 10 bases between the two germline ends. Germline V gives CDR1 MNHNY, CDR2 SVGAGI (reference sequence). CDR3 length: 16 amino acids. CDR3: CASSYSRGVSNQPQHF. As DNA, the CDR3 is TGTGCCAGCAGTTACTCCCGGGGGGTGAGCAATCAGCCCCAGCATTTT.

CDR3 region: CSVLIRENTEAFF. CDR3 coding DNA: TGCAGCGTCCTCATCAGGGAGAACACTGAAGCTTTCTTT. The chain employs TRBV29-1 and TRBJ1-1, with D perhaps matching TRBD1 (5 bases). Per the germline V gene, CDR1 is SQVTM and CDR2 is ANQGSEA. This CDR3 region has 13 residues. Trimming removed 6 bases from V and 1 base from J, with 12 bases in between.

The rearrangement joins TRBV6-5 to TRBJ2-7; 7 nucleotides agree with TRBD1. Trimming removed 5 bases from V and 7 bases from J; junction bases left unmatched: 8. The CDR3 is 13 residues long. Germline values: CDR1 MNHEY, CDR2 SVGAGI. The CDR3 loop is CASSRQGLGEQYF. CDR3 DNA: TGTGCCAGCAGTCGACAGGGTTTGGGTGAGCAGTACTTC.

The chain employs TRBV6-4 and TRBJ2-1, with 9 nucleotides matching TRBD1. V shed 2 bases, J shed 6 bases, and the junction held 8 bases outside the gene matches. Germline CDR1 MRHNA, CDR2 SNTAGT. This CDR3 has 16 amino acids. The CDR3 protein is CASSDLPGQGPNEQFF. CDR3 in DNA: TGTGCCAGCAGTGACCTTCCGGGACAGGGACCCAATGAGCAGTTCTTC.

The rearrangement links TRBV18 to TRBJ1-5; TRBD1 might be the D (5 bases). The germline V and J ends were trimmed by 2 bases and 0 bases, with 14 bases remaining between them. The length of the CDR3 is 17 residues. The germline V gene encodes CDR1 KGHSH and CDR2 LQKENI. CDR3 sequence: CASSPSAGDYSNQPQHF. DNA of the CDR3: TGTGCCAGCTCACCATCTGCGGGGGATTATAGCAATCAGCCCCAGCATTTT.

The chain has TRBV15 and TRBJ2-5; 11 bases match TRBD2. V shed 1 base and J 2 bases; nucleotides not matched to a gene: 6. This CDR3 has 17 amino acids. The germline CDR1 and CDR2 sequences are LNHNV and YYDKDF (reference sequence). The CDR3 reads CATSRGQTSGIQETQYF. The CDR3 DNA follows: TGTGCCACCAGCAGAGGGCAGACTAGCGGGATACAAGAGACCCAGTACTTC.

The chain is built from TRBV7-3 and TRBJ2-1, with D possibly being TRBD1 (6 bases). The CDR3 is made up of 14 amino acids. Trimming left V 3 bases short and J 5 bases short, with 11 bases between. Per germline, CDR1 SGHTA and CDR2 FQGTGA. The CDR3 sequence: CASSFRGPDNEQFF. CDR3 nucleotide sequence: TGTGCCAGCAGCTTCAGGGGACCTGACAATGAGCAGTTCTTC. Looking up the rest from reference TRBV7-3 and TRBJ2-1 gives the full variable domain: GAGVSQTPSNKVTEKGKYVELRCDPISGHTALYWYRQSLGQGPEFLIYFQGTGAADDSGLPNDRFFAVRPEGSVSTLKIQRTERGDSAVYLCASSFRGPDNEQFFGPGTRLTVL.

As to this clone: Other nucleotide sequences in the sample specify the same CDR3. The rearrangement uses TRBV18 and TRBJ1-1; TRBD1 is a possible D gene (5 bases). Germline CDR1 KGHSH, CDR2 LQKENI. The CDR3 covers 12 residues. Trimming took 1 base from V and 6 from J, leaving 6 bases between them. The CDR3 reads CASSPLGAEAFF. The CDR3 region has the DNA TGTGCCAGCTCACCACTAGGGGCTGAAGCTTTCTTT. The entire variable domain, with the rest obtained from reference TRBV18 and TRBJ1-1, is as follows: NAGVMQNPRHLVRRRGQEARLRCSPMKGHSHVYWYRQLPEEGLKFMVYLQKENIIDESGMPKERFSAEFPKEGPSILRIQQVVRGDSAAYFCASSPLGAEAFFGQGTRLTVV.

V and J are TRBV5-1 and TRBJ2-2, with 7 bases matching TRBD1. Germline V CDR1 and CDR2: SGHRS, YFSETQ. The CDR3 length is 17 residues. Unmatched junction bases numbered 9, after V lost 4 bases and J lost 0 bases. The CDR3 protein is CASSLLPGTANTGELFF. CDR3 sequence (DNA): TGCGCCAGCAGCCTCCTCCCCGGGACAGCGAACACCGGGGAGCTGTTTTTT.

This clone is a singleton in its sample. The V and J genes are TRBV18 and TRBJ1-4; no firm D call. The CDR3 runs to 14 residues. Trimming removed 2 bases from V and 8 bases from J, with 12 bases in between. Germline CDR1 reads KGHSH; CDR2 reads LQKENI. The CDR3 nucleotides read TGTGCCAGCTCACCAAGCCTTGCTCTCGAAAAACTGTTTTTT. The encoded protein is CASSPSLALEKLFF. Full variable domain (rest looked up from reference TRBV18 and TRBJ1-4): NAGVMQNPRHLVRRRGQEARLRCSPMKGHSHVYWYRQLPEEGLKFMVYLQKENIIDESGMPKERFSAEFPKEGPSILRIQQVVRGDSAAYFCASSPSLALEKLFFGSGTQLSVL.

This sequence joins TRBV6-5 and TRBJ2-7; tentative D call: TRBD1 (6 bases). The CDR3 is 14 amino acids. The V end lost 4 bases, the J end lost 0 bases, and 10 bases lay between the germline ends. CDR1 is MNHEY, CDR2 SVGAGI, per germline. CDR3 nucleotide sequence: TGTGCCAGCAGTTTGCAGGGGAGCTCCTACGAGCAGTACTTC. It specifies CASSLQGSSYEQYF.

As regards this clone: The sample has other DNA sequences that encode this CDR3 too. The V gene is TRBV19, the J gene TRBJ2-7, with 7 bases lining up with TRBD1. CDR3 size: 13 residues. The J segment lost 2 bases and the V segment lost 5 bases, leaving 3 bases of the junction unmatched. Germline loops: CDR1 LNHDA, CDR2 SQIVND (reference sequence). The CDR3 spells CASSVDRAYEQYF. Written as DNA, the CDR3 is TGTGCCAGTAGTGTCGACAGGGCCTACGAGCAGTACTTC. The full variable domain, rest sourced from reference TRBV19 and TRBJ2-7, is DGGITQSPKYLFRKEGQNVTLSCEQNLNHDAMYWYRQDPGQGLRLIYYSQIVNDFQKGDIAEGYSVSREKKESFPLTVTSAQKNPTAFYLCASSVDRAYEQYFGPGTRLTVT.

The chain employs TRBV28 and TRBJ2-1; 13 nucleotides agree with TRBD2. The trim removed 2 bases at V and 7 bases at J, leaving 2 bases unmatched. The germline V gene has CDR1 MDHEN and CDR2 SYDVKM. The CDR3 has 15 residues. In DNA, the CDR3 is TGTGCCAGCAGTTTACGGACTAGCGGGAGTAATGAGCAGTTCTTC. It codes for CASSLRTSGSNEQFF.

The chain employs TRBV28 and TRBJ1-4, with 8 bases lining up with TRBD1. This CDR3 region has 14 residues. Germline V gene lookup returns CDR1 MDHEN and CDR2 SYDVKM. J was trimmed by 9 bases and V by 5 bases; bases with no gene match: 8. The CDR3 DNA follows: TGTGCCAGCAGTATAAGGACAGGGAAGAAAAAACTGTTTTTT. Residues: CASSIRTGKKKLFF. The whole variable domain, remainder taken from reference TRBV28 and TRBJ1-4, is DVKVTQSSRYLVKRTGEKVFLECVQDMDHENMFWYRQDPGLGLRLIYFSYDVKMKEKGDIPEGYSVSREKKERFSLILESASTNQTSMYLCASSIRTGKKKLFFGSGTQLSVL.

The gene calls are TRBV18 and TRBJ1-5; the D is unclear. The germline V gene encodes CDR1 KGHSH and CDR2 LQKENI. This CDR3 has 13 amino acids. Trimming took 2 bases from V and 6 from J, leaving 8 bases between them. The DNA of the CDR3 is TGTGCCAGCTCACCAGGTAGCGCTCAGCCCCAGCATTTT. This codes for CASSPGSAQPQHF.

The chain has TRBV27 and TRBJ2-2; 7 bases fit TRBD2. The CDR3 has 16 amino acids. V dropped 2 bases and J dropped 10; count of bases not matched to a gene: 13. Germline CDR1 MNHEY, CDR2 SMNVEV (reference sequence). This CDR3 reads CASSLGPRRGSLELFF. DNA of the CDR3: TGTGCCAGCAGTTTAGGGCCCCGGCGGGGGAGCTTGGAGCTGTTTTTT.

The chain is built from TRBV10-3 and TRBJ2-7, with D possibly matching TRBD1 (6 bases). Germline V lookup: CDR1 ENHRY, CDR2 SYGVKD. CDR3 length: 14 residues. Trimming took off 6 bases at V and 2 bases at J, with 14 bases between the two ends. CDR3 residues: CAISDDRSPYEQYF. The CDR3 region has the DNA TGTGCCATCAGCGATGACAGGTCTCCCTACGAGCAGTACTTC.

The rearrangement uses TRBV7-2 and TRBJ2-7; TRBD1 aligns across 7 bases. Per germline, CDR1 SGHTA and CDR2 FQGNSA. The V gene end was trimmed by 5 bases and the J gene end by 3 bases; junction bases not matched to a gene: 4. This CDR3 comprises 13 residues. The CDR3 region has the DNA TGTGCCAGCAGCAACCGGGACAGCTACGAGCAGTACTTC. This encodes CASSNRDSYEQYF.

The V and J genes are TRBV18 and TRBJ2-3, with a possible D match to TRBD1 (5 bases). V lost 5 bases to trimming and J lost 0 bases, with 12 bases between them. The CDR3 has 15 residues. CDR1 and CDR2 from the germline V gene are KGHSH and LQKENI. The CDR3, as DNA: TGTGCCAGCTCAAGTGTGACAGTAAGCACAGATACGCAGTATTTT. Translated, it gives CASSSVTVSTDTQYF.

The chain recombines TRBV28 with TRBJ2-5; TRBD2 matches 15 bases. Germline V CDR1 and CDR2: MDHEN, SYDVKM. Germline trimming cut 6 bases from V and 4 bases from J; bases unmatched to any gene: 6. This CDR3 has 16 residues. The CDR3 coding sequence is TGTGCCAGCAGCCTAGGGACTAGCGGGAGGCGAGAGACCCAGTACTTC. Amino acids: CASSLGTSGRRETQYF.